The clone carrying this T cell receptor beta chain was counted ten times or more. Its antigen is still unknown. The sample comes from a study of CD8 T cells in ankylosing spondylitis. Study findings and constraints: Reports say disease-linked clones showed up significantly more in matched ankylosing spondylitis synovial fluid. In reactive arthritis synovial fluid and blood, some motif variants had been reported before.

5'-RACE, quantitative and with molecular barcodes, yielded the TCR beta libraries. Each CDR3 protein gets one entry after TCRdb re-called the 5' RACE reads with MiXCR. The sample holds 30,000 to 45,000 distinct CDR3 sequences, approximately 3% seen once. The CDR3 has 15 residues. J lost 0 bases, V lost 9 bases, and 7 bases had no gene match. Germline-derived CDR1 and CDR2 are MNHGY and SVAAGI. The chain recombines TRBV6-9 with TRBJ1-4; the match to TRBD1 covers 7 bases. Sequenced input: blood, either unsorted or a sorted T cell fraction (not recorded which). The receptor was isolated from a male donor with ankylosing spondylitis or in good health (not recorded which). As DNA, the CDR3 is TGTGCCAGAGGGGACAGTTTGCCAACTAATGAAAAACTGTTTTTT. It is translated as CARGDSLPTNEKLFF.